This record concerns one T cell receptor beta chain sequence. This sample stems from a study of control samples from healthy donors and cancer patients. Germline V lookup: CDR1 SQVTM, CDR2 ANQGSEA. The V and J ends lost 6 bases and 2 bases, in that order; junction bases with no gene match: 1. The CDR3 is made up of 12 amino acids. Only in-frame clones appear in the TCRdb table, and some are missing; sequencing was by immunoSEQ multiplex PCR. The table lists 96,000 or so clones, over 85% of them singletons. Specimen: blood. This receptor was identified in a young man in good health. The chain recombines TRBV29-1 with TRBJ2-7; 10 bases line up with TRBD1. The CDR3 DNA reads as TGCAGCGTAGGACAGGGGGCCTACGAGCAGTACTTC. Residues: CSVGQGAYEQYF.